This is a list of T cell receptor beta chains from one sample in a study of cytomegalovirus exposure and HLA in healthy donors. Profiled with immunoSEQ multiplex PCR; TCRdb holds only in-frame clones, not every one. The sample contains 130,000 to 150,000 clones, over 65% of which appear only once. Sequenced sample: PBMCs. The source of these receptors is a man aged 40-55 years in good health and CMV-seropositive. The CDR3 runs from the conserved cysteine through the conserved F or W. D genes are given only for firm matches. Only part of the rows carry a size: once, few, many, or a class if the clone is expanded.

TRBV27	NA	TRBJ2-2	NA	CASSLSLTGELFF	TGTGCCAGCAGCCTATCTTTGACCGGGGAGCTGTTTTTT
TRBV7-9	NA	TRBJ1-2	NA	CASSPRTESYGYTF	TGTGCCAGCAGCCCACGGACAGAAAGCTATGGCTACACCTTC
TRBV7-6	NA	TRBJ2-7	NA	CASSLAGSSYEQYF	TGTGCCAGCAGCTTAGCAGGGAGCTCCTACGAGCAGTACTTC
TRBV7-9	NA	TRBJ2-1	NA	CASSSHIPGNEQFF	TGTGCCAGCAGCTCGCACATACCCGGGAATGAGCAGTTCTTC
TRBV7-2	once	TRBJ2-1	TRBD2	CASSPGLAGGGEQFF	TGTGCCAGCAGCCCCGGACTAGCGGGAGGAGGTGAGCAGTTCTTC
TRBV7-2	NA	TRBJ1-1	TRBD1	CASRLGQAGTEAFF	TGTGCCAGCAGATTGGGACAGGCGGGGACTGAAGCTTTCTTT
TRBV28	NA	TRBJ1-5	NA	CASNPGSYQPQHF	TGTGCCAGCAACCCGGGAAGTTATCAGCCCCAGCATTTT
TRBV6-4	NA	TRBJ2-4	NA	CATPAGKNIQYF	TGTGCCACCCCGGCGGGGAAAAACATTCAGTACTTC
TRBV19	NA	TRBJ1-3	NA	CASSIFLASGNTIYF	TGTGCCAGTAGTATTTTCCTGGCTTCTGGAAACACCATATATTTT
TRBV29-1	NA	TRBJ2-1	TRBD2	CSVEGTSGSYNEQFF	TGCAGCGTTGAAGGGACTAGCGGATCCTACAATGAGCAGTTCTTC
TRBV7-9	few	TRBJ2-7	TRBD2	CASSLSLSKLAGSSYEQYF	TGTGCCAGCAGCTTAAGTCTTAGTAAGCTAGCGGGGAGCTCCTACGAGCAGTACTTC
TRBV19	NA	TRBJ1-5	NA	CASSIGQGLGFGNQPQHF	TGTGCCAGTAGTATAGGTCAGGGACTGGGATTTGGGAATCAGCCCCAGCATTTT
TRBV7-9	NA	TRBJ1-6	TRBD1	CASSSTGGRDYSPLHF	TGTGCCAGCAGCTCAACAGGGGGCCGTGATTATTCACCCCTCCACTTT
TRBV28	NA	TRBJ2-3	NA	CATRTRGPGDTQYF	TGTGCCACCCGAACGCGGGGTCCTGGAGATACGCAGTATTTT
TRBV7-7	NA	TRBJ2-3	NA	CASSRGADGTDTQYF	TGTGCCAGCAGCCGGGGTGCGGATGGCACAGATACGCAGTATTTT
TRBV19	NA	TRBJ2-5	NA	CASREGGGQETQYF	TGTGCCAGTAGGGAGGGAGGGGGGCAAGAGACCCAGTACTTC
TRBV25-1	NA	TRBJ2-7	TRBD2	CASSDTSGSSYEQYF	TGTGCCAGCAGTGACACTAGCGGGAGCTCCTACGAGCAGTACTTC
TRBV7-9	NA	TRBJ1-1	NA	CSSSPLGIEAFF	TGTTCCAGCAGCCCACTAGGGATCGAAGCTTTCTTT
TRBV30	NA	TRBJ1-1	NA	CAWSAQMNTEAFF	TGTGCCTGGAGTGCCCAGATGAACACTGAAGCTTTCTTT
TRBV5-1	NA	TRBJ1-2	NA	CASSLVLDRNYGYTF	TGCGCCAGCAGCTTGGTCTTGGACAGAAACTATGGCTACACCTTC
TRBV6-1	NA	TRBJ1-4	TRBD1	CASSENRGRNEKLFF	TGTGCCAGCAGTGAAAACAGGGGAAGGAATGAAAAACTGTTTTTT
TRBV5-8	NA	TRBJ1-2	NA	CASRITGSYGYTF	TGTGCCAGCAGAATAACAGGAAGCTATGGCTACACCTTC
TRBV19	NA	TRBJ1-2	NA	CASSISRQIANYGYTF	TGTGCCAGTAGTATATCTCGACAGATCGCTAACTATGGCTACACCTTC
TRBV6-5	NA	TRBJ2-1	TRBD1	CASSPPGQGWDEQFF	TGTGCCAGCAGTCCACCGGGACAGGGTTGGGATGAGCAGTTCTTC
TRBV25-1	NA	TRBJ2-1	NA	CASSEYLRDNEQFF	TGTGCCAGCAGTGAATATTTGAGGGACAATGAGCAGTTCTTC
TRBV7-8	once	TRBJ2-2	TRBD2	CASTIAGVTGELFF	TGTGCCAGCACCATAGCGGGAGTCACCGGGGAGCTGTTTTTT